One and the same sample provided the 28 T cell receptor beta chains below, sequenced in a study of blood T cell repertoires in COVID-19. Clones were sequenced by immunoSEQ multiplex PCR, and TCRdb holds only the in-frame ones, with some missing. The sample has under 300,000 clones, 65% to 90% seen once. The sample was peripheral blood. Receptors were obtained from a woman in her sixties or seventies with COVID-19, enrolled during active disease.

This clone showed up just once. The chain recombines TRBV27 with TRBJ2-1; possibly TRBD2 for D (6 bases). Trimming stripped 5 bases from V and 3 bases from J, with 17 bases between. Looked up from germline, CDR1 is MNHEY and CDR2 is SMNVEV (reference sequence). This CDR3 has 16 amino acids. The CDR3 nucleotides read TGTGCCAGCAGTAACCCGGGAACTAGCTTCTACAATGAGCAGTTCTTC. This encodes CASSNPGTSFYNEQFF.

This clone was found once. V usage is TRBV11-2 and J usage is TRBJ2-2; D may be TRBD2 (7 bases). Germline CDR1 SGHAT, CDR2 FQNNGV. With 5 bases removed from V and 6 bases from J, the gap between germline ends came to 22 bases. The CDR3 has 17 amino acids. The CDR3 here is CASSPWGFRGAAGELFF. The CDR3 nucleotides are TGTGCCAGCAGCCCATGGGGTTTCCGGGGGGCTGCCGGGGAGCTGTTTTTT. Full variable domain (missing parts from reference TRBV11-2 and TRBJ2-2): EAGVAQSPRYKIIEKRQSVAFWCNPISGHATLYWYQQILGQGPKLLIQFQNNGVVDDSQLPKDRFSAERLKGVDSTLKIQPAKLEDSAVYLCASSPWGFRGAAGELFFGEGSRLTVL.

The chain employs TRBV7-2 and TRBJ1-4; D not certain. V gave up 4 bases and J gave up 7 bases, with 10 bases separating them. Germline-derived CDR1 and CDR2 are SGHTA and FQGNSA. The CDR3 has 13 residues. CDR3 nucleotides: TGTGCCAGCAGCTCGAATTTCGGTGAAAAACTGTTTTTT. Amino acids: CASSSNFGEKLFF.

This sequence joins TRBV9 and TRBJ2-2; 7 bases map to TRBD2. V trimming: 4 bases; J trimming: 6 bases; junction bases outside the gene matches: 12. This CDR3 region has 16 residues. Germline values: CDR1 SGDLS, CDR2 YYNGEE. The CDR3 reads CASSQKSGASPGELFF. Written as DNA, the CDR3 is TGTGCCAGCAGCCAAAAAAGCGGGGCCTCTCCCGGGGAGCTGTTTTTT.

The gene calls are TRBV7-9 and TRBJ1-5, with 8 bases aligning to TRBD1. Germline trimming cut 10 bases from V and 2 bases from J; bases unmatched to any gene: 4. CDR3 length: 13 amino acids. Germline V gene data show CDR1 as SEHNR and CDR2 as FQNEAQ (reference sequence). The CDR3: CAITTGGNQPQHF. CDR3 nucleotide sequence: TGTGCCATCACGACAGGGGGCAATCAGCCCCAGCATTTT.

The chain is built from TRBV3-1 (or the pseudogene TRBV3-2) and TRBJ2-2, with a weak D call TRBD1 (5 bases). This CDR3 spans 17 amino acids. V lost 0 bases, J lost 4 bases, and 15 bases lay in between. The germline V gene has CDR1 LGHDT and CDR2 YNNKEL (reference sequence). In DNA, the CDR3 is TGTGCCAGCAGCCAAGATCGTCGGCCTCAGGGCACCGGGGAGCTGTTTTTT. Protein: CASSQDRRPQGTGELFF.

J is TRBJ1-2 and V is TRBV2, with 8 positions matching TRBD1. The CDR3 length is 13 residues. Trimming removed 7 bases from V and 4 bases from J; junction bases left unmatched: 5. CDR1 SNHLY and CDR2 FYNNEI come from the germline V gene. CDR3 nucleotides: TGTGCCAGCACCCTGACAGGGGCCTATGGCTACACCTTC. Translation: CASTLTGAYGYTF.

The gene calls are TRBV28 and TRBJ2-4, with D perhaps matching TRBD1 (5 bases). V dropped 6 bases and J dropped 5 bases, with 8 bases sitting between them. The V gene's germline CDR1 is MDHEN and CDR2 SYDVKM. This CDR3 has 12 amino acids. The CDR3, as DNA: TGTGCCAGCAGAGAAGGGGAAAACATTCAGTACTTC. Amino acid sequence: CASREGENIQYF.

The chain employs TRBV7-9 and TRBJ2-2, with TRBD1 as a possible D gene (6 bases). The CDR3 covers 15 residues. Per the germline V gene, CDR1 is SEHNR and CDR2 is FQNEAQ (reference sequence). The ends were cut back, 1 base at V and 7 bases at J, with 13 bases in the middle. The CDR3 DNA follows: TGTGCCAGCAGCTTAGTAGGGGGTGCTGGCGGGGAGCTGTTTTTT. This codes for CASSLVGGAGGELFF.

The chain carries TRBV25-1 and TRBJ2-1; 10 bases map to TRBD1. The CDR3 spans 17 residues. V dropped 4 bases and J dropped 0; count of bases not matched to a gene: 6. Germline V lookup: CDR1 MGHDK, CDR2 SYGVNS. CDR3 in DNA: TGTGCCAGCAGTGGAGGTGGACAGGGGGGCTCCTACAATGAGCAGTTCTTC. This encodes CASSGGGQGGSYNEQFF.

This chain connects TRBV11-2 to TRBJ1-4; 10 nucleotides agree with TRBD1. Germline trimming cut 6 bases from V and 2 bases from J; bases unmatched to any gene: 3. The germline CDR1 and CDR2 sequences are SGHAT and FQNNGV. The CDR3 consists of 15 residues. CDR3 sequence reads: CASRTGGSTNEKLFF. The CDR3 coding sequence is TGTGCCAGCAGGACAGGGGGCTCGACTAATGAAAAACTGTTTTTT. The whole variable domain, filled in from reference TRBV11-2 and TRBJ1-4, reads EAGVAQSPRYKIIEKRQSVAFWCNPISGHATLYWYQQILGQGPKLLIQFQNNGVVDDSQLPKDRFSAERLKGVDSTLKIQPAKLEDSAVYLCASRTGGSTNEKLFFGSGTQLSVL.

The chain uses TRBV24-1 and TRBJ1-5; TRBD1 might be the D (6 bases). Germline values: CDR1 KGHDR, CDR2 SFDVKD. The CDR3 is 16 residues long. The V end lost 9 bases, the J end lost 0 bases, and 17 bases lay between the germline ends. Here the CDR3 reads CATGAAEGVSNQPQHF. The CDR3, as DNA: TGTGCCACCGGAGCCGCAGAGGGGGTTAGCAATCAGCCCCAGCATTTT.

The chain uses TRBV11-2 and TRBJ2-1, with 9 bases identical to TRBD2. Trimming at V came to 5 bases and at J to 2 bases, leaving 10 bases not matched to a gene. The length of the CDR3 is 17 residues. Germline assignment: CDR1 SGHAT and CDR2 FQNNGV. The CDR3 spells CASSRLLAGAAYNEQFF. CDR3 nucleotide sequence: TGTGCCAGCAGCCGGCTTTTAGCGGGGGCCGCCTACAATGAGCAGTTCTTC.

This rearrangement joins TRBV19 to TRBJ1-1; 9 bases line up with TRBD1. CDR3 length: 15 amino acids. Germline V gene data show CDR1 as LNHDA and CDR2 as SQIVND (reference sequence). The trim removed 6 bases at V and 2 bases at J, leaving 7 bases unmatched. The CDR3 sequence is CASRRGTGRNTEAFF. The CDR3 DNA is TGTGCCAGTAGGAGAGGGACAGGGAGAAACACTGAAGCTTTCTTT.

The chain couples TRBV3-1 (or the pseudogene TRBV3-2) to TRBJ1-2, with 7 bases matching TRBD1. The length of the CDR3 is 16 residues. Germline CDR1 reads LGHDT; CDR2 reads YNNKEL (reference sequence). V shed 4 bases and J 7 bases; nucleotides not matched to a gene: 15. Here the CDR3 reads CASSPRQGGSDGGYTF. The CDR3 DNA reads TGTGCCAGCAGCCCCCGACAGGGCGGTTCGGATGGTGGCTACACCTTC.

The gene calls are TRBV10-2 and TRBJ1-2; 11 nucleotides match TRBD1. In germline, CDR1 is WSHSY, CDR2 SAAADI. This CDR3 comprises 15 residues. With 2 bases clipped from V and 4 bases from J, the junction kept 3 bases outside the gene matches. CDR3 coding DNA: TGCGCCAGCAGTGAGGGGACAGGGGGGGCCTATGGCTACACCTTC. Residues: CASSEGTGGAYGYTF.

The chain has TRBV5-1 and TRBJ1-1, with D perhaps TRBD1 (6 bases). With 5 bases removed from V and 0 bases from J, the gap between germline ends came to 11 bases. This CDR3 region has 14 residues. The germline gives CDR1 SGHRS, CDR2 YFSETQ. The CDR3 protein is CASRTGQMNTEAFF. The CDR3 bases are TGCGCCAGCAGGACAGGCCAAATGAACACTGAAGCTTTCTTT.

The chain combines TRBV21-1 with TRBJ1-5; the table's TRBD1 call for D was not verified on the DNA. TRBV21-1 is a recognized pseudogene. CDR3 length equals 16 residues. The CDR3 region is CASQQLDRASNQPQHF. CDR3 coding DNA: TGTGCCAGCCAACAACTGGACAGGGCTAGCAATCAGCCCCAGCATTTT.

This clone was observed a few times. J is TRBJ2-2 and V is TRBV7-9; 8 bases match TRBD1. This CDR3 spans 16 amino acids. J gave up 4 bases and V 2 bases, and 6 bases lay outside the gene matches. Germline CDR1 and CDR2: SEHNR and FQNEAQ (reference sequence). The CDR3 here is CASSLPGGAGTGELFF. Here the CDR3 DNA reads TGTGCCAGCAGCTTACCAGGGGGCGCGGGCACCGGGGAGCTGTTTTTT. The full variable domain, in which reference TRBV7-9 and TRBJ2-2 provide the parts outside the CDR3, is DTGVSQNPRHKITKRGQNVTFRCDPISEHNRLYWYRQTLGQGPEFLTYFQNEAQLEKSRLLSDRFSAERPKGSFSTLEIQRTEQGDSAMYLCASSLPGGAGTGELFFGEGSRLTVL.

V usage is TRBV13 and J usage is TRBJ2-7; D is undetermined. V dropped 3 bases and J dropped 3 bases, with 9 bases sitting between them. Germline-derived CDR1 and CDR2 are PRHDT and FYEKMQ (reference sequence). The CDR3 covers 13 residues. CDR3 in amino acids: CASSLSPNYEQYF. DNA for the CDR3: TGTGCCAGCAGCTTGAGCCCTAACTACGAGCAGTACTTC. The full variable domain, with the rest looked up from reference TRBV13 and TRBJ2-7, is AAGVIQSPRHLIKEKRETATLKCYPIPRHDTVYWYQQGPGQDPQFLISFYEKMQSDKGSIPDRFSAQQFSDYHSELNMSSLELGDSALYFCASSLSPNYEQYFGPGTRLTVT.

This chain connects TRBV5-6 to TRBJ2-7, with D possibly TRBD2 on 6 matching bases. Trimming removed 2 bases from V and 6 bases from J, with 15 bases in between. In germline, CDR1 is SGHDT, CDR2 YYEEEE. CDR3 size: 14 residues. The CDR3 nucleotides are TGTGCCAGCAGCTTTTCCCCGGGAGCTAGCGAGCAGTACTTC. Translated: CASSFSPGASEQYF.

The chain uses TRBV4-3 and TRBJ2-7; D call uncertain. Germline values: CDR1 LGHNA, CDR2 YSLEER. CDR3 length equals 15 residues. The ends were cut back, 0 bases at V and 2 bases at J, with 11 bases in the middle. CDR3 protein: CASSQETAQTYEQYF. The CDR3 DNA follows: TGCGCCAGCAGCCAAGAGACGGCACAGACCTACGAGCAGTACTTC.

The chain is built from TRBV5-6 and TRBJ1-1; the D is unclear. This CDR3 is built from 13 residues. The germline V gene encodes CDR1 SGHDT and CDR2 YYEEEE. V gave up 0 bases and J gave up 7 bases, with 10 bases separating them. The CDR3 nucleotides are TGTGCCAGCAGCTTGGAGTTTCGAGGTGAAGCTTTCTTT. Translated, it gives CASSLEFRGEAFF.

The chain has TRBV2 and TRBJ2-3; D possibly corresponds to TRBD1 (5 bases). Germline V gene sequence: CDR1 SNHLY, CDR2 FYNNEI. CDR3 length equals 14 residues. Trimming took 10 bases from V and 0 from J, leaving 14 bases between them. The CDR3 region has the DNA TGTGCCACCCGACAGACCGCTAGCACAGATACGCAGTATTTT. Translated: CATRQTASTDTQYF.

V usage is TRBV9 and J usage is TRBJ1-2, with TRBD1 identical over 7 bases. Germline values: CDR1 SGDLS, CDR2 YYNGEE. The CDR3 totals 18 residues. Unmatched junction bases numbered 18, after V lost 3 bases and J lost 4 bases. CDR3 in DNA: TGTGCCAGCAGCGGGTTGGGAAGGGACCTCGCAGGGGGCTATGGCTACACCTTC. Protein: CASSGLGRDLAGGYGYTF.

This chain links TRBV7-6 with TRBJ1-3; no clear D. The CDR3 is made up of 16 amino acids. The V gene lost 1 base and the J gene lost 3 bases, with 13 bases spanning the gap. From germline, CDR1 is SGHVS and CDR2 FNYEAQ. DNA of the CDR3: TGTGCCAGCAGCTTAGGTGGACCCCGGGGTGGAAACACCATATATTTT. Translated: CASSLGGPRGGNTIYF.

This chain connects TRBV5-1 to TRBJ1-4; D remains unclear. The V end lost 2 bases, the J end lost 1 base, and 6 bases lay between the germline ends. The CDR3 runs to 14 residues. Germline values: CDR1 SGHRS, CDR2 YFSETQ. CDR3: CASSFGGTNEKLFF. CDR3 in DNA: TGCGCCAGCAGCTTCGGAGGAACTAATGAAAAACTGTTTTTT.

This clone was observed a few times. The chain couples TRBV27 to TRBJ1-4; weak D call: TRBD1 (6 bases). Germline V gene sequence: CDR1 MNHEY, CDR2 SMNVEV (reference sequence). The CDR3 runs 19 residues. With 4 bases removed from V and 4 bases from J, the gap between germline ends came to 25 bases. CDR3: CASSSGSMDSPARNEKLFF. The CDR3, as DNA: TGTGCCAGCAGTTCGGGCTCCATGGACAGCCCGGCGCGTAATGAAAAACTGTTTTTT.